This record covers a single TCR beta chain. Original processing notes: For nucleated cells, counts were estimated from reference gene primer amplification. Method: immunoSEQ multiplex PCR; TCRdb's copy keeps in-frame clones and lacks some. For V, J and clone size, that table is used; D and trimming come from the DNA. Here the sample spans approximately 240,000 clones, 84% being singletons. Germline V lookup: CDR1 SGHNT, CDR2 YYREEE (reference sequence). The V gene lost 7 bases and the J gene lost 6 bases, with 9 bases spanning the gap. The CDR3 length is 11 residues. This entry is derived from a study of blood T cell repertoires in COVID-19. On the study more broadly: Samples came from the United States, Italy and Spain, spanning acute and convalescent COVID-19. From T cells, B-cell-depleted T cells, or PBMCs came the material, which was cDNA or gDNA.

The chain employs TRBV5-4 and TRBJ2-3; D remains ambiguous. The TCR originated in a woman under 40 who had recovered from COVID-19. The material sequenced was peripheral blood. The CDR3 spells CASGPPDTQYF. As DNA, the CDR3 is TGTGCCAGCGGCCCCCCGGATACGCAGTATTTT.